Below are 19 T cell receptor beta chains sequenced from a single sample in a study of vaccination effects on CD4 cells after COVID-19. Having been cultured for around ten days, the cells underwent CD4+ T cell isolation. Produced via immunoSEQ multiplex PCR; TCRdb's table is partial and in-frame only. This table has more than 40,000 clones, 75% to 80% appearing once. Antigens of these TCRs are unknown. The sample was CD4+ T cells from PBMCs cultured without peptide, taken before COVID-19 vaccination. All receptors derive from a human donor who had a prior SARS-CoV-2 infection.

The chain links TRBV5-1 to TRBJ2-2; D is unresolved. The CDR3 extends over 16 amino acids. Germline V gene lookup returns CDR1 SGHRS and CDR2 YFSETQ. Between the trimmed V and J ends, which lost 3 bases and 4 bases, there was a span of 16 bases. The DNA for the CDR3 is TGCGCCAGCAGCTGGACCGGCGCCTTGAGCACCGGGGAGCTGTTTTTT. Its translation: CASSWTGALSTGELFF.

The rearrangement links TRBV15 to TRBJ2-5; D is possibly TRBD2 (6 bases). The germline V and J ends were trimmed by 5 bases and 4 bases, with 14 bases remaining between them. In germline, CDR1 is LNHNV, CDR2 YYDKDF (reference sequence). The CDR3 consists of 14 residues. The CDR3 DNA reads TGTGCCACCAGCTCGTCTAGCGTTGGAGAGACCCAGTACTTC. Protein sequence: CATSSSSVGETQYF.

The chain recombines TRBV27 with TRBJ2-6; D is uncertain. The CDR3 extends over 17 amino acids. V lost 3 bases and J lost 1, with 13 bases in between. Germline V lookup: CDR1 MNHEY, CDR2 SMNVEV (reference sequence). Here the CDR3 DNA reads TGTGCCAGCAGTTTCGGTTACGGTATATCTGGGGCCAACGTCCTGACTTTC. This translates into CASSFGYGISGANVLTF.

The rearrangement links TRBV5-1 to TRBJ2-5; D unclear. The CDR3 loop spans 14 amino acids. Trimming took off 1 base at V and 5 bases at J, with 12 bases between the two ends. Per the germline V gene, CDR1 is SGHRS and CDR2 is YFSETQ. DNA for the CDR3: TGCGCCAGCAGCTTGCTTGGACCCCAGGAGACCCAGTACTTC. Amino acids: CASSLLGPQETQYF.

The rearrangement joins TRBV6-4 to TRBJ2-1; TRBD2 aligns across 7 bases. CDR3 length equals 13 residues. Germline lookup yields CDR1 MRHNA and CDR2 SNTAGT. Trimming at V came to 6 bases and at J to 5 bases, leaving 4 bases not matched to a gene. CDR3 coding DNA: TGTGCCAGCAGCATGGGGGGGAACAATGAGCAGTTCTTC. Residues: CASSMGGNNEQFF.

The chain has TRBV11-3 and TRBJ2-7; 11 bases map to TRBD2. This CDR3 region has 18 residues. Germline lookup yields CDR1 SGHNT and CDR2 YENEEA. Trimming removed 3 bases from V and 0 bases from J; junction bases left unmatched: 10. CDR3 coding DNA: TGTGCCAGCAGCTTGCAATCCGGGACTAGCGGTACCTCCTACGAGCAGTACTTC. It codes for CASSLQSGTSGTSYEQYF.

The gene calls are TRBV14 and TRBJ2-5; D is possibly TRBD1 or TRBD2 (6 bases each). This CDR3 contains 14 residues. V lost 4 bases and J 4 bases, leaving 13 bases between the germline ends. CDR1 and CDR2 from the germline V gene are SGHDN and FVKESK. The CDR3 DNA is TGTGCCAGCAGCCCCGACAGGCGGGGAGAGACCCAGTACTTC. Translated: CASSPDRRGETQYF. Variable domain in full (rest from reference TRBV14 and TRBJ2-5): EAGVTQFPSHSVIEKGQTVTLRCDPISGHDNLYWYRRVMGKEIKFLLHFVKESKQDESGMPNNRFLAERTGGTYSTLKVQPAELEDSGVYFCASSPDRRGETQYFGPGTRLLVL.

CDR3 sequence reads: CASSRRGQGADTQYF. Here the CDR3 DNA reads TGTGCCAGCTCACGCCGGGGACAGGGGGCAGATACGCAGTATTTT. This chain uses TRBV18 with TRBJ2-3; 11 nucleotides agree with TRBD1. The V segment lost 4 bases and the J segment 4 bases; nucleotides outside the gene matches: 4. The CDR3 length is 15 residues. Germline lookup yields CDR1 KGHSH and CDR2 LQKENI.

The V and J genes are TRBV18 and TRBJ2-2, with D possibly being TRBD2 (5 bases). V lost 3 bases and J lost 0, with 11 bases in between. Germline CDR1 is KGHSH and CDR2 is LQKENI. There are 16 residues in the CDR3. This chain's CDR3 is CASSPLRATNTGELFF. The DNA of the CDR3 is TGTGCCAGCTCACCGCTGAGGGCAACGAACACCGGGGAGCTGTTTTTT.

V usage is TRBV5-1 and J usage is TRBJ1-6; D gene ambiguous. V lost 0 bases and J lost 7, with 17 bases in between. This CDR3 contains 17 residues. Germline V CDR1 and CDR2: SGHRS, YFSETQ. Written as DNA, the CDR3 is TGCGCCAGCAGCTTGGAAGCCGACCAAGCTGCAAATTCACCCCTCCACTTT. Amino acid sequence: CASSLEADQAANSPLHF.

In this sample, this clone turned up once. This chain connects TRBV30 to TRBJ1-5; perhaps TRBD1 as D (6 bases). Germline lookup yields CDR1 GTSNPN and CDR2 SVGIG (reference sequence). This CDR3 spans 12 amino acids. V lost 2 bases, J lost 7 bases, and 9 bases lay in between. CDR3 protein: CAWSSGEQPQHF. CDR3 sequence (DNA): TGTGCCTGGAGTTCAGGGGAACAGCCCCAGCATTTT.

V gene TRBV5-4 combines with J gene TRBJ2-4; D might be TRBD1 (6 bases). CDR1 is SGHNT, CDR2 YYREEE, per germline (reference sequence). This CDR3 has 15 amino acids. V lost 0 bases, J lost 5 bases, and 12 bases lay in between. As DNA, the CDR3 is TGTGCCAGCAGCTTGGCCGAAGGGGGACAAAACATTCAGTACTTC. This encodes CASSLAEGGQNIQYF.

This clone was found a few times. The chain uses TRBV5-1 and TRBJ2-1, with 10 bases fitting TRBD2. Germline values: CDR1 SGHRS, CDR2 YFSETQ. This CDR3 contains 15 residues. V was clipped by 4 bases and J by 4 bases; unmatched bases: 5. For the CDR3, the DNA is TGCGCCAGCAGCCCGACTAGCGGGCAGTACAATGAGCAGTTCTTC. This encodes CASSPTSGQYNEQFF.

In its sample, this clone was seen a few times. The rearrangement links TRBV3-1 (or the pseudogene TRBV3-2) to TRBJ1-2; perhaps TRBD1 as D (6 bases). CDR1 is LGHDT, CDR2 YNNKEL, per germline (reference sequence). The germline V and J ends were trimmed by 2 bases and 7 bases, with 17 bases remaining between them. The length of the CDR3 is 15 residues. Written as DNA, the CDR3 is TGTGCCAGCAGCCAATCCACAGGGTATTCGGGTGGCTACACCTTC. This sequence encodes CASSQSTGYSGGYTF.

This chain uses TRBV3-1 (or the pseudogene TRBV3-2) with TRBJ1-5; possible D gene TRBD1, 5 bases. Germline V CDR1 and CDR2: LGHDT, YNNKEL (reference sequence). Trimming removed 0 bases from V and 3 bases from J, with 21 bases in between. The CDR3 is made up of 19 amino acids. CDR3 amino acids: CASSQDSPGDLINNQPQHF. CDR3 sequence (DNA): TGTGCCAGCAGCCAAGATAGTCCGGGGGACCTCATTAACAATCAGCCCCAGCATTTT.

The V call is TRBV5-1, the J call TRBJ2-4; tentatively, D is TRBD1 or TRBD2 (5 bases each). Per the germline V gene, CDR1 is SGHRS and CDR2 is YFSETQ. V was shortened by 3 bases and J by 4 bases, with 32 bases between the two germline ends. The CDR3 has 21 residues. Written as DNA, the CDR3 is TGCGCCAGCAGCTACGGCAAACTTTGGGGTAGGGGAGAGACCGATAAAAACATTCAGTACTTC. It specifies CASSYGKLWGRGETDKNIQYF.

This clone showed up just a few times. V gene TRBV30 combines with J gene TRBJ1-1; D gene uncertain. V lost 0 bases and J 1 base, leaving 18 bases between the germline ends. This CDR3 is built from 17 residues. The germline gives CDR1 GTSNPN, CDR2 SVGIG (reference sequence). CDR3 region: CAWSVPRWRIRNTEAFF. The CDR3 nucleotides read TGTGCCTGGAGTGTACCCAGGTGGAGAATAAGGAACACTGAAGCTTTCTTT.

The chain recombines TRBV11-3 with TRBJ2-3, with D unresolved. The length of the CDR3 is 14 residues. V shed 1 base and J shed 2 bases, with 7 bases lying between them. Germline V lookup: CDR1 SGHNT, CDR2 YENEEA. CDR3 sequence: CASSLASITDTQYF. The CDR3 DNA reads TGTGCCAGCAGCTTAGCCTCAATCACAGATACGCAGTATTTT. Based on the CDR3 plus reference TRBV11-3 and TRBJ2-3, the full variable domain is EAGVVQSPRYKIIEKKQPVAFWCNPISGHNTLYWYLQNLGQGPELLIRYENEEAVDDSQLPKDRFSAERLKGVDSTLKIQPAELGDSAVYLCASSLASITDTQYFGPGTRLTVL.

This clone was recorded once. The V gene is TRBV7-2, the J gene TRBJ2-2, with 9 bases fitting TRBD1. CDR1 SGHTA and CDR2 FQGNSA come from the germline V gene. The CDR3 has 17 amino acids. Trimming removed 1 base from V and 6 bases from J; junction bases left unmatched: 9. The CDR3 DNA follows: TGTGCCAGCAGCTTAGTTCCAGGACAGGGGACGGCCGGGGAGCTGTTTTTT. Protein: CASSLVPGQGTAGELFF. Looking up the rest from reference TRBV7-2 and TRBJ2-2 gives the full variable domain: GAGVSQSPSNKVTEKGKDVELRCDPISGHTALYWYRQSLGQGLEFLIYFQGNSAPDKSGLPSDRFSAERTGGSVSTLTIQRTQQEDSAVYLCASSLVPGQGTAGELFFGEGSRLTVL.